One sample yielded the 13 T cell receptor beta chains listed below, sequenced in a study of blood T cell repertoires in COVID-19. This table comes from immunoSEQ multiplex PCR, and its TCRdb copy is limited to in-frame clones, with some not included. Of about 250,000 clones in the sample, roughly four fifths were seen once. Sequences were obtained from PBMCs or T cells enriched from blood (not recorded which). Receptor source: a man aged 50-59 years who had recovered from COVID-19.

The chain employs TRBV11-2 and TRBJ2-3, with a weak D call TRBD2 (5 bases). The CDR3 is 15 amino acids. Germline V gives CDR1 SGHAT, CDR2 FQNNGV. The V end was cut by 1 base, the J end by 4 bases, with 12 bases between. CDR3 bases: TGTGCCAGCAGCTTAGGGGGAGTTATTGCAGATACGCAGTATTTT. The encoded protein is CASSLGGVIADTQYF.

The CDR3 nucleotides are TGTGCCAGCCAGGTCACGACAGAAAACACTGAAGCTTTCTTT. This encodes CASQVTTENTEAFF. The J gene is TRBJ1-1, the V gene TRBV19, with D possibly matching TRBD1 (5 bases). The CDR3 contains 14 residues. Trimming took 9 bases from V and 2 from J, leaving 16 bases between them. Germline-derived CDR1 and CDR2 are LNHDA and SQIVND (reference sequence).

The chain uses TRBV7-6 and TRBJ1-6; the match to TRBD1 covers 7 bases. V trimming: 5 bases; J trimming: 10 bases; junction bases outside the gene matches: 8. Germline lookup yields CDR1 SGHVS and CDR2 FNYEAQ. The CDR3 runs to 14 residues. CDR3 protein: CASSPTGERSPLHF. The CDR3 DNA follows: TGTGCCAGCAGCCCTACAGGGGAGAGATCACCCCTCCACTTT.

J is TRBJ2-3 and V is TRBV10-3; 10 bases agree with TRBD2. The CDR3 is made up of 16 amino acids. Germline V lookup: CDR1 ENHRY, CDR2 SYGVKD. V dropped 0 bases and J dropped 4; count of bases not matched to a gene: 4. CDR3 bases: TGTGCCATCAGTGAGTCACTAGCGGGGAGGGCAGATACGCAGTATTTT. Amino acid sequence: CAISESLAGRADTQYF.

This clone was seen a single time. The rearrangement links TRBV5-6 to TRBJ2-1, with D unresolved. Per the germline V gene, CDR1 is SGHDT and CDR2 is YYEEEE. Deletions cut 1 base from V and 0 bases from J, with 8 bases between. The CDR3 is made up of 15 amino acids. This CDR3 is CASSLLGPSYNEQFF. The CDR3, as DNA: TGTGCCAGCAGCTTGCTGGGCCCCTCCTACAATGAGCAGTTCTTC.

J is TRBJ2-7 and V is TRBV7-2; D not resolved. Trimming removed 0 bases from V and 2 bases from J, with 5 bases in between. Germline values: CDR1 SGHTA, CDR2 FQGNSA. The CDR3 sequence is 13 residues long. In nucleotides, the CDR3 is TGTGCCAGCAGCTTAGCGAGGACCTACGAGCAGTACTTC. The encoded protein is CASSLARTYEQYF. Using reference TRBV7-2 and TRBJ2-7 for the parts outside the CDR3, the full variable domain is GAGVSQSPSNKVTEKGKDVELRCDPISGHTALYWYRQSLGQGLEFLIYFQGNSAPDKSGLPSDRFSAERTGGSVSTLTIQRTQQEDSAVYLCASSLARTYEQYFGPGTRLTVT.

This clone was counted only a few times. The chain joins TRBV28 to TRBJ1-1; TRBD1 agrees at 9 bases. The germline CDR1 and CDR2 sequences are MDHEN and SYDVKM. The CDR3 is 14 amino acids. Trimming took 9 bases from V and 5 from J; bases not matched to a gene: 10. In DNA, the CDR3 is TGTGCCAGTACCCGGACAGGGGTGATGACTGAAGCTTTCTTT. Translated: CASTRTGVMTEAFF.

The chain's CDR3 is CASSPPGGGAKNIQYF. The CDR3 DNA reads as TGTGCCAGCTCACCACCAGGGGGTGGGGCCAAAAACATTCAGTACTTC. The chain couples TRBV18 to TRBJ2-4; perhaps TRBD1 as D (6 bases). Per germline, CDR1 KGHSH and CDR2 LQKENI. The CDR3 is made up of 16 amino acids. V was trimmed by 0 bases and J by 1 base, leaving 10 bases between them. Full variable domain (outside the CDR3, taken from reference TRBV18 and TRBJ2-4): NAGVMQNPRHLVRRRGQEARLRCSPMKGHSHVYWYRQLPEEGLKFMVYLQKENIIDESGMPKERFSAEFPKEGPSILRIQQVVRGDSAAYFCASSPPGGGAKNIQYFGAGTRLSVL.

The chain recombines TRBV5-6 with TRBJ2-3; D might be TRBD2 (6 bases). The CDR3 totals 16 residues. Germline values: CDR1 SGHDT, CDR2 YYEEEE. Trimming left V 4 bases short and J 1 base short, with 16 bases between. CDR3 region: CASSVPPGRGTDTQYF. The CDR3 region has the DNA TGTGCCAGCAGCGTCCCCCCCGGGAGAGGCACAGATACGCAGTATTTT.

This chain uses TRBV7-8 with TRBJ2-2, with D perhaps matching TRBD1 (5 bases). The ends were cut back, 5 bases at V and 4 bases at J, with 8 bases in the middle. Germline-derived CDR1 and CDR2 are SGHVS and FQNEAQ. The CDR3 covers 13 residues. The CDR3 loop is CASSRRVTGELFF. The CDR3 nucleotides read TGTGCCAGCAGCCGCAGGGTCACCGGGGAGCTGTTTTTT.

This chain links TRBV19 with TRBJ2-1; a possible D gene is TRBD1 (5 bases). Per germline, CDR1 LNHDA and CDR2 SQIVND (reference sequence). This CDR3 spans 14 amino acids. Trimming shortened V by 4 bases and J by 9 bases, and 16 bases separated the two germline ends. CDR3 in DNA: TGTGCCAGTAGTAATCTTGGGGCAGGTGGTGAGCAGTTCTTC. Translating gives CASSNLGAGGEQFF. The variable domain in full, with the rest retrieved from reference TRBV19 and TRBJ2-1, is DGGITQSPKYLFRKEGQNVTLSCEQNLNHDAMYWYRQDPGQGLRLIYYSQIVNDFQKGDIAEGYSVSREKKESFPLTVTSAQKNPTAFYLCASSNLGAGGEQFFGPGTRLTVL.

The chain recombines TRBV12-1 with TRBJ1-5. TRBV12-1 is given as a pseudogene. The CDR3 extends over 12 amino acids. The CDR3 region is CASNQEGAPQHF. CDR3 in DNA: TGTGCCAGCAACCAGGAGGGTGCGCCCCAGCATTTT.

This clone was seen more than once but under ten times. V and J are TRBV18 and TRBJ2-6, with D possibly being TRBD1 (5 bases). V gave up 3 bases and J gave up 8 bases, with 8 bases separating them. This CDR3 is built from 13 residues. CDR1 KGHSH and CDR2 LQKENI come from the germline V gene. The CDR3 reads CASSPAGSNVLTF. CDR3 DNA sequence: TGTGCCAGCTCACCTGCAGGGTCCAACGTCCTGACTTTC.